The sequence of this TCR beta chain was determined in a study of CD8+CD57+ T cells in acquired aplastic anemia. Points from the study as a whole: The same twenty-nine CD8+ CDR3 sequences occurred in patients and in controls.

TCR beta VDJ and CDR3 profiles were obtained from a genomic DNA template. TCRdb re-derived calls from the reads in MiXCR, one entry per CDR3 protein. The sample holds some 200,000 distinct CDR3 sequences; under 50% are singletons and the top ten take 20%. CDR1 is GTSNPN and CDR2 is SVGIG in the germline V gene (reference sequence). The V gene lost 2 bases and the J gene lost 2 bases, with 6 bases spanning the gap. The CDR3 length is 12 residues. This clonotype occurred many times. Its antigen remains unidentified. All patients picked for sequencing had shown, by flow cytometry, an expansion of CD8+CD57+ cells.

The rearrangement uses TRBV30 and TRBJ1-2; unclear D gene. The receptor was isolated from a human donor with aplastic anemia. Sequencing was carried out using sorted CD4+, CD8+, or CD8+CD57+ T cells (not recorded which) from PBMCs. DNA for the CDR3: TGTGCCTGGAGTACAGTGAACTATGGCTACACCTTC. Translating it yields CAWSTVNYGYTF.